The present entry profiles one TCR beta chain with its context. Its target is unknown. The source of the sample is a study of response to subunit inactivated influenza vaccine. Study conclusions and caveats: Each seasonal influenza vaccination, the authors suggested, recruits few new T cells.

This CDR3 has 14 residues. V was shortened by 7 bases and J by 0 bases, with 9 bases between the two germline ends. The germline V gene encodes CDR1 MNHEY and CDR2 SMNVEV (reference sequence). TCRdb re-called the RT-PCR reads with MiXCR, one entry per CDR3 protein. The sample lists about 180,000 distinct CDR3 sequences; about 10% were seen once. This specimen was CD8+ T cells sorted from PBMCs, taken about 24 months after vaccination. This chain joins TRBV27 and TRBJ2-2; D unclear. This sequence was found in a man between 50 and 75 years old who received an inactivated influenza vaccine. This chain's CDR3 is CASTWGPNTGELFF. CDR3 sequence (DNA): TGTGCCAGCACCTGGGGTCCGAACACCGGGGAGCTGTTTTTT.